These T cell receptor beta chains were read from a single sample in a study of Ad26.COV2.S vaccination and SARS-CoV-2 variants. TCRdb's copy holds only in-frame clones and misses some; the assay was immunoSEQ multiplex PCR. The repertoire includes around 400,000 clones, about nine tenths of them detected once, and about 2% sits in the top ten. Sample: peripheral blood, taken in a trial of Ad26.COV2.S vaccine versus placebo. These receptors were taken from a person aged 18 to 65 who received the Ad26.COV2.S COVID-19 vaccine or a placebo. CDR3s include the opening cysteine and the closing phenylalanine or tryptophan. D genes are given only for firm matches. Size is stated for part of the rows, as once, few or many counts, or as a class when the clone is expanded.

.	TRBD2	15	TRBV5-5	TRBJ2-5	TGTGCCAGCAGCTTAGTGAGCGGGAGGGATGAGACCCAGTACTTC	CASSLVSGRDETQYF
.	.	14	TRBV5-6	TRBJ2-1	TGTGCCAGCAGCTTGTGGGGATTACAGAATGAGCAGTTCTTC	CASSLWGLQNEQFF
once	TRBD2	15	TRBV7-9	TRBJ2-5	TGTGCCAGCAGCCTCACTAGCGGGAGGGAAGAGACCCAGTACTTC	CASSLTSGREETQYF
.	.	14	TRBV28	TRBJ1-1	TGTGCCAGCAGTCGGGCCGAGAGGAACACTGAAGCTTTCTTT	CASSRAERNTEAFF
.	.	14	TRBV3-1/TRBV3-2	TRBJ1-1	TGTGCCAGCAGCCAAGTGGGGGAAAACACTGAAGCTTTCTTT	CASSQVGENTEAFF
.	TRBD2	15	TRBV9	TRBJ2-2	TGTGCCAGCAGCGTGGGGACTAGCGTCACCGGGGAGCTGTTTTTT	CASSVGTSVTGELFF
.	.	15	TRBV15	TRBJ2-5	TGTGCCACCAGCAGAGATAGGGCCCGCGGGGAGACCCAGTACTTC	CATSRDRARGETQYF
.	TRBD1	13	TRBV5-4	TRBJ2-7	TGTGCCAGCCGTGAAACAGGGGTCCACGAGCAGTACTTC	CASRETGVHEQYF
.	.	12	TRBV15	TRBJ1-1	TGTGCCACCAGCAGAGATGACACTGAAGCTTTCTTT	CATSRDDTEAFF
once	.	13	TRBV10-3	TRBJ1-2	TGTGCCATCAGCAGTACAGCAAACTATGGCTACACCTTC	CAISSTANYGYTF
.	TRBD2	14	TRBV2	TRBJ2-5	TGTGCCAGCAGTGTCGGGACTAGTGGGGAGACCCAGTACTTC	CASSVGTSGETQYF
.	.	15	TRBV7-9	TRBJ2-5	TGTGCCAGCAGCCCCGGGTTGAGGCAGGAGGAGACCCAGTACTTC	CASSPGLRQEETQYF
.	.	13	TRBV7-6	TRBJ1-1	TGTGCCAGCAGCTTGGGCCTATACACTGAAGCTTTCTTT	CASSLGLYTEAFF
.	TRBD2	12	TRBV6-2/TRBV6-3	TRBJ2-1	TGTGCCAGCAGTTACCCTAGCGGGAGTAGGTTCTTC	CASSYPSGSRFF
few	.	20	TRBV4-2	TRBJ2-1	TGTGCCAGCAGCCAAGATGGGAAAGGGACGATGCGGTGGTCCTACAATGAGCAGTTCTTC	CASSQDGKGTMRWSYNEQFF
.	.	13	TRBV7-3	TRBJ2-3	TGTGCCAGCAGCCCCCGGGACGAAGGTACGCAGTATTTT	CASSPRDEGTQYF
.	.	14	TRBV10-3	TRBJ2-7	TGTGCCATCAGTGAGGTCGGCAGGGGTTACGAGCAGTACTTC	CAISEVGRGYEQYF
.	.	15	TRBV5-6	TRBJ2-7	TGTGCCAGCAGCTTGGCCGTGAGATCTGACTACGAGCAGTACTTC	CASSLAVRSDYEQYF
few	.	14	TRBV30	TRBJ1-5	TGTGCCTGGAGTCGGGGGGCCGGCAATCAGCCCCAGCATTTT	CAWSRGAGNQPQHF
once	TRBD2	14	TRBV27	TRBJ2-1	TGTGCCAGCAGTCCCCGGGACTACTACAATGAGCAGTTCTTC	CASSPRDYYNEQFF
.	.	13	TRBV6-5	TRBJ2-3	TGTGCCAGCGGGGGGACTAGCACAGATACGCAGTATTTT	CASGGTSTDTQYF
.	.	15	TRBV11-3	TRBJ1-1	TGTGCCAGCAGCACCGCTCGAGGGTTCAGCACTGAAGCTTTCTTT	CASSTARGFSTEAFF
.	TRBD2	15	TRBV5-4	TRBJ2-1	TGTGCCAGCAGCTTAGGCGGGAGTGGGTACAATGAGCAGTTCTTC	CASSLGGSGYNEQFF
.	.	14	TRBV27	TRBJ1-3	TGTGCCAGCAGTCCCGTAGGCTCTGGAAACACCATATATTTT	CASSPVGSGNTIYF
.	TRBD2	15	TRBV9	TRBJ2-5	TGTGCCAGCAGCGTAGGGCTAGCGGAACAAGAGACCCAGTACTTC	CASSVGLAEQETQYF
.	.	16	TRBV28	TRBJ1-1	TGTGCCAGCAGTTTAGGCGGCTTCGGGGGCGTCACTGAAGCTTTCTTT	CASSLGGFGGVTEAFF
.	TRBD1	14	TRBV9	TRBJ2-2	TGTGCCAGCAGCGAACAGGGGGCTGGCGGGGAGCTGTTTTTT	CASSEQGAGGELFF
.	TRBD1	15	TRBV28	TRBJ1-2	TGTGCCAGCAGTCCCTCGGGCAGGGGGGGATATGGCTACACCTTC	CASSPSGRGGYGYTF
.	TRBD1	16	TRBV7-9	TRBJ1-1	TGTGCCAGCAGCCGACGACAGGGGGCCTTGAACACTGAAGCTTTCTTT	CASSRRQGALNTEAFF
.	TRBD1	19	TRBV27	TRBJ2-6	TGTGCCAGCAGTTTTTTTGGGGTACAGGGGTTCTCTGGGGCCAACGTCCTGACTTTC	CASSFFGVQGFSGANVLTF
.	TRBD2	15	TRBV7-6	TRBJ2-1	TGTGCCAGCAGCCCGACTAGCGGGAGGGGTAATGAGCAGTTCTTC	CASSPTSGRGNEQFF
.	.	11	TRBV28	TRBJ1-1	TGTGCCAGCAGCGGGCTCACTGAAGCTTTCTTT	CASSGLTEAFF
.	.	11	TRBV20-1	TRBJ2-3	TGCAGTGCAGCGCTCCGGAATACGCAGTATTTT	CSAALRNTQYF
.	TRBD1	15	TRBV5-1	TRBJ1-6	TGCGCCAGCAGCTCCGGACAGGGGCATAATTCACCCCTCCACTTT	CASSSGQGHNSPLHF
.	TRBD1	14	TRBV9	TRBJ1-2	TGTGCCAGCAGCGCTGGACAGGAACCCTATGGCTACACCTTC	CASSAGQEPYGYTF
.	.	13	TRBV19	TRBJ1-5	TGTGCCAGTAGTTTAAAAAGCAATCAGCCCCAGCATTTT	CASSLKSNQPQHF
.	.	14	TRBV28	TRBJ2-7	TGTGCCAGCAGTCATACACCTAAGTCCTACGAGCAGTACTTC	CASSHTPKSYEQYF
.	TRBD1	15	TRBV5-4	TRBJ1-2	TGTGCCAGCAGCTGGGGACAGGAAGCTAACTATGGCTACACCTTC	CASSWGQEANYGYTF
few	.	14	TRBV5-1	TRBJ2-7	TGCGCCAGCAGCCTCGACGGACCCTACTACGAGCAGTACTTC	CASSLDGPYYEQYF
.	.	16	TRBV7-9	TRBJ2-7	TGTGCCAGCAGCACCCCGCTACACCCGGGAACGGACGAGCAGTACTTC	CASSTPLHPGTDEQYF
once	TRBD1	16	TRBV28	TRBJ1-4	TGTGCCAGCAGACCATTTAGGGGGCAGGGTAATGAAAAACTGTTTTTT	CASRPFRGQGNEKLFF
.	TRBD1	16	TRBV19	TRBJ1-1	TGTGCCAGTATTCCCATTCAGGGGGCGCGTCTCACTGAAGCTTTCTTT	CASIPIQGARLTEAFF
.	.	14	TRBV19	TRBJ1-5	TGTGCCAGTAGTATAGGTGCAGTGGGTCAGCCCCAGCATTTT	CASSIGAVGQPQHF
.	TRBD2	18	TRBV28	TRBJ2-7	TGTGCCAGCAGTTTATGGGCGGGACTAGCGGGAGGTGCCTACGAGCAGTACTTC	CASSLWAGLAGGAYEQYF
.	.	15	TRBV7-2	TRBJ1-3	TGTGCCAGCAGCGCCCGAAGGGCCGTCGGAAACACCATATATTTT	CASSARRAVGNTIYF
.	TRBD2	15	TRBV6-2/TRBV6-3	TRBJ2-3	TGTGCCAGCAGTTACTCGCGGGAGCGCACAGATACGCAGTATTTT	CASSYSRERTDTQYF
.	.	10	TRBV5-8	TRBJ1-2	TGTGCCAGCAGCTTTAATGGCTACACCTTC	CASSFNGYTF
.	.	14	TRBV30	TRBJ2-2	TGTGCCTGGAGTGTGGCACTGAACACCGGGGAGCTGTTTTTT	CAWSVALNTGELFF
.	.	13	TRBV7-2	TRBJ1-4	TGTGCCAGCAGCTCCATGGTCAAGGAAAAACTGTTTTTT	CASSSMVKEKLFF
.	.	16	TRBV5-1	TRBJ2-1	TGCGCCAGCAGCTCTGGACCCCCGAGCTCCTACAATGAGCAGTTCTTC	CASSSGPPSSYNEQFF
.	TRBD1	14	TRBV5-5	TRBJ2-1	TGTGCCAGCAGCTCCGGGACAGGAATGGATGAGCAGTTCTTC	CASSSGTGMDEQFF
.	.	16	TRBV27	TRBJ2-7	TGTGCCAGCAGTTTAGGGGTCCCGCCGCTCTCCTACGAGCAGTACTTC	CASSLGVPPLSYEQYF
.	.	12	TRBV29-1	TRBJ1-1	TGCAGCGTTACACTAACAGGGACTGAAGCTTTCTTT	CSVTLTGTEAFF
.	.	14	TRBV6-5	TRBJ2-3	TGTGCCAGCAGCAGAGGTATAGGGACAGATACGCAGTATTTT	CASSRGIGTDTQYF
.	.	12	TRBV4-2	TRBJ1-1	TGTGCCAGCAGCCAGGGGACCACTGAAGCTTTCTTT	CASSQGTTEAFF